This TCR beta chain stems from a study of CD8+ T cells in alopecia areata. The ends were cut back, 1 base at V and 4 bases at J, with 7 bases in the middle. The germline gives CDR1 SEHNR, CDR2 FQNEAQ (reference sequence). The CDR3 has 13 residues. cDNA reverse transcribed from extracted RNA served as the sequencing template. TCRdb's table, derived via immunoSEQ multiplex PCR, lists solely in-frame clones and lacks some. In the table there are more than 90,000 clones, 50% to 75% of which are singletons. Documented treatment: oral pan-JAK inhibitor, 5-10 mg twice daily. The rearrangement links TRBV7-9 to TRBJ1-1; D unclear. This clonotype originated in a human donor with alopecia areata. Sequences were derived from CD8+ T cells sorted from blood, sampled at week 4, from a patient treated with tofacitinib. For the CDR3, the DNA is TGTGCCAGCAGCTTAGTCAGCGGCACTGAAGCTTTCTTT. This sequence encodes CASSLVSGTEAFF. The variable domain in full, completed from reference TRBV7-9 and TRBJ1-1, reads DTGVSQNPRHKITKRGQNVTFRCDPISEHNRLYWYRQTLGQGPEFLTYFQNEAQLEKSRLLSDRFSAERPKGSFSTLEIQRTEQGDSAMYLCASSLVSGTEAFFGQGTRLTVV.